This TCR beta chain emerged from a study of blood T cell repertoires in COVID-19. Study context: From T cells, B-cell-depleted T cells, or PBMCs came the material, which was cDNA or gDNA.

Profiled with immunoSEQ multiplex PCR; TCRdb holds only in-frame clones, not every one. The table lists tens of thousands of clones, 77% of them singletons. The V gene lost 9 bases and the J gene lost 4 bases, with 3 bases spanning the gap. The germline gives CDR1 MNHEY, CDR2 SMNVEV (reference sequence). CDR3 length: 10 residues. The TCR originated in a man aged 65 to 79 with active or convalescent COVID-19. The chain recombines TRBV27 with TRBJ2-2; D unclear. Sample: peripheral blood. CDR3: CASSTGELFF. The CDR3 nucleotides are TGTGCCAGTAGCACCGGGGAGCTGTTTTTT.